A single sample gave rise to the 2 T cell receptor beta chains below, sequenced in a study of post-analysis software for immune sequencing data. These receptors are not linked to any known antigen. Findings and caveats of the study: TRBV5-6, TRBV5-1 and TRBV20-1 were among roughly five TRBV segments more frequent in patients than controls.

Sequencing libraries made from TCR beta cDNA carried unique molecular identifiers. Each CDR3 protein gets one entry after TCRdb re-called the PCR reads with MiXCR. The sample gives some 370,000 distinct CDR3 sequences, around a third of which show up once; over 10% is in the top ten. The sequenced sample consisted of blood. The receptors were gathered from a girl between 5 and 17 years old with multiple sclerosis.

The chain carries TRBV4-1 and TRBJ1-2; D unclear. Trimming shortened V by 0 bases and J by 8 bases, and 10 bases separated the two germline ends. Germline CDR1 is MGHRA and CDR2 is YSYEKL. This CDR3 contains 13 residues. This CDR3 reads CASSQDICEGYTF. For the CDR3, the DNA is TGCGCCAGCAGCCAAGATATTTGTGAAGGCTACACCTTC.

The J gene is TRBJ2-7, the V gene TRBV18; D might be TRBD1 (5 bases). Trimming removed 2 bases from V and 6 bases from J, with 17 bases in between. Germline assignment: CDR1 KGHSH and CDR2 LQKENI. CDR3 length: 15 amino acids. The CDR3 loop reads CASSPGFQGRGEQYF. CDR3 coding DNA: TGTGCCAGCTCACCAGGATTCCAGGGTAGGGGCGAGCAGTACTTC.